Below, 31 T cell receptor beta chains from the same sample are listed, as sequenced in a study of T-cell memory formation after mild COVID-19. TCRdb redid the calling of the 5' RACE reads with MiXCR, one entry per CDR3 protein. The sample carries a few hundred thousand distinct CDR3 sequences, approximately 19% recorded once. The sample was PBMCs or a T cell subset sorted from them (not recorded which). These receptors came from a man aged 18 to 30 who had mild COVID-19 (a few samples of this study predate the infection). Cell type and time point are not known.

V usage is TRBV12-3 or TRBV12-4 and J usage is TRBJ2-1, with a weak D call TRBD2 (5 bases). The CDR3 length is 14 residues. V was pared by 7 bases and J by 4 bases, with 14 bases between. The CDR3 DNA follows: TGTGCCAGCAAACCGACCGGCGGGTACAATGAGCAGTTCTTC. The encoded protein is CASKPTGGYNEQFF.

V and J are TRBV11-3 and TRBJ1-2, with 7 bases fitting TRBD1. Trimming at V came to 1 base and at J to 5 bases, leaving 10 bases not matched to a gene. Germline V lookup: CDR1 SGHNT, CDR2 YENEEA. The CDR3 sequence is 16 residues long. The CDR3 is CASSLARGGSPYGYTF. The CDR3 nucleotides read TGTGCCAGCAGCTTAGCCAGAGGGGGCTCGCCTTATGGCTACACCTTC. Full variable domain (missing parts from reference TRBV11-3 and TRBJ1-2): EAGVVQSPRYKIIEKKQPVAFWCNPISGHNTLYWYLQNLGQGPELLIRYENEEAVDDSQLPKDRFSAERLKGVDSTLKIQPAELGDSAVYLCASSLARGGSPYGYTFGSGTRLTVV.

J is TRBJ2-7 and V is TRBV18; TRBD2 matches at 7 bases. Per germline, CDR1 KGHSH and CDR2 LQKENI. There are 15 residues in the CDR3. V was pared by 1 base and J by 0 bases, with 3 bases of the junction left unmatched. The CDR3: CASSPRLAGSYEQYF. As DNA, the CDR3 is TGTGCCAGCTCACCACGACTAGCAGGCTCCTACGAGCAGTACTTC. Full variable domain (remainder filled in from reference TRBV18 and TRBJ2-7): NAGVMQNPRHLVRRRGQEARLRCSPMKGHSHVYWYRQLPEEGLKFMVYLQKENIIDESGMPKERFSAEFPKEGPSILRIQQVVRGDSAAYFCASSPRLAGSYEQYFGPGTRLTVT.

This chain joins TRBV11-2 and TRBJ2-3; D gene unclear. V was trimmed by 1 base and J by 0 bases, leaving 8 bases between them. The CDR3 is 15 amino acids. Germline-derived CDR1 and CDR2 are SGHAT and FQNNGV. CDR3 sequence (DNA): TGTGCCAGCAGCTTAGTACAAGTTAGCACAGATACGCAGTATTTT. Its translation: CASSLVQVSTDTQYF. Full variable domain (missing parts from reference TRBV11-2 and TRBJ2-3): EAGVAQSPRYKIIEKRQSVAFWCNPISGHATLYWYQQILGQGPKLLIQFQNNGVVDDSQLPKDRFSAERLKGVDSTLKIQPAKLEDSAVYLCASSLVQVSTDTQYFGPGTRLTVL.

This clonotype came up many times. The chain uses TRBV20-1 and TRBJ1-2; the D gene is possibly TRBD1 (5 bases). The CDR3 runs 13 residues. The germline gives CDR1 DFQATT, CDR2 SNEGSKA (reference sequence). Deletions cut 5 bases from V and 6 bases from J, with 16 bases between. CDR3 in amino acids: CSAVRVDINGYTF. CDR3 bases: TGCAGTGCTGTCAGGGTTGACATTAATGGCTACACCTTC.

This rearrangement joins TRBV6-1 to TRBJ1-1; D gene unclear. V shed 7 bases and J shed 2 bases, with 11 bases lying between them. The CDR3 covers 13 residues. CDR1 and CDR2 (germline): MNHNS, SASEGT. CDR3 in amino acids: CASNKDGNTEAFF. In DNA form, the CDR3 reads TGTGCCAGCAATAAGGACGGAAACACTGAAGCTTTCTTT.

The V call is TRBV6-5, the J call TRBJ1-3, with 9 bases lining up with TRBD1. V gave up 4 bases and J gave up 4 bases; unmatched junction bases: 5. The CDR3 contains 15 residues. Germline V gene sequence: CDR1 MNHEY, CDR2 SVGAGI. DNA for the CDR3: TGTGCCAGCAGTTCGGACAGGGGTTACGGAAACACCATATATTTT. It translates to CASSSDRGYGNTIYF.

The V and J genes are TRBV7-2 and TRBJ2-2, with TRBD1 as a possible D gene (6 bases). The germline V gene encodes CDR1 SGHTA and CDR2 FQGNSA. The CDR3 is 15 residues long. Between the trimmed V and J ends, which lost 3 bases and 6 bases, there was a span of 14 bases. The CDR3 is CASSFGHGQSGELFF. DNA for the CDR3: TGTGCCAGCAGCTTCGGTCATGGACAGTCCGGGGAGCTGTTTTTT.

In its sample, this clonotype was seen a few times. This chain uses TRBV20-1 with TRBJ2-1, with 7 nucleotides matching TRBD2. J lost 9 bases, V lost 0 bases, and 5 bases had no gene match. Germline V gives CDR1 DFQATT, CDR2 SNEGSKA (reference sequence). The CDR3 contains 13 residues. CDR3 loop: CSARDFRGGEQFF. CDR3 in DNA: TGCAGTGCTAGAGATTTCCGCGGGGGTGAGCAGTTCTTC.

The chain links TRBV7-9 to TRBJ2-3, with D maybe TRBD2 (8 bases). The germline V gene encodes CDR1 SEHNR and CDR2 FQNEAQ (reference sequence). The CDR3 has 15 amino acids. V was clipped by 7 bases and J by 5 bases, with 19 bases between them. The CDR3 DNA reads TGTGCCAGCAACGGGAGGGGGCAAACCAAAGATACGCAGTATTTT. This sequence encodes CASNGRGQTKDTQYF.

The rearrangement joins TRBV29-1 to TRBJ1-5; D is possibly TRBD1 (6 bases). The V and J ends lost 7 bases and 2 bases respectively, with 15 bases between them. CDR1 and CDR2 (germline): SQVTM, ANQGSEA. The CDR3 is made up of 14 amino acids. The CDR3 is CSALTGNGNQPQHF. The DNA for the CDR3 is TGCAGCGCCTTAACAGGGAATGGCAATCAGCCCCAGCATTTT.

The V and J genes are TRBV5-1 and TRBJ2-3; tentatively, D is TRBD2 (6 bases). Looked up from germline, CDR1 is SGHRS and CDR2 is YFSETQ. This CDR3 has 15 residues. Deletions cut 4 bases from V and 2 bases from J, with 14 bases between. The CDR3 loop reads CASSGGTADTDTQYF. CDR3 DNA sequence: TGCGCCAGCAGCGGCGGGACGGCCGACACAGATACGCAGTATTTT. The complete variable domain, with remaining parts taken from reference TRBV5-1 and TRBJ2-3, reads KAGVTQTPRYLIKTRGQQVTLSCSPISGHRSVSWYQQTPGQGLQFLFEYFSETQRNKGNFPGRFSGRQFSNSRSEMNVSTLELGDSALYLCASSGGTADTDTQYFGPGTRLTVL.

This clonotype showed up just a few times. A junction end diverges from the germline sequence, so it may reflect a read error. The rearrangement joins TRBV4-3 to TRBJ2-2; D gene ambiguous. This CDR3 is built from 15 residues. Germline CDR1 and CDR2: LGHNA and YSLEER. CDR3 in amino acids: CASTQGVFNTGELFF. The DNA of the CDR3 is TGCGCCAGCACCCAAGGCGTCTTCAACACCGGGGAGCTGTTTTTT.

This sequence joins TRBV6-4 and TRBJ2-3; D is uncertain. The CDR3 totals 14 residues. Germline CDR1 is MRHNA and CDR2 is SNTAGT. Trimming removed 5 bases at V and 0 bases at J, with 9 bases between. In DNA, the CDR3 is TGTGCCAGCAGTCCAGTTGCTAGCACAGATACGCAGTATTTT. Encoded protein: CASSPVASTDTQYF.

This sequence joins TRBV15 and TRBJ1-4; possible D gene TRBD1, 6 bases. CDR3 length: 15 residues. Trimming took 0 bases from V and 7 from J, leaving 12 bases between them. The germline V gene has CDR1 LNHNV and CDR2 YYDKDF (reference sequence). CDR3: CATSRDQGRGEKLFF. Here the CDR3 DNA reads TGTGCCACCAGCAGAGATCAGGGGAGAGGTGAAAAACTGTTTTTT.

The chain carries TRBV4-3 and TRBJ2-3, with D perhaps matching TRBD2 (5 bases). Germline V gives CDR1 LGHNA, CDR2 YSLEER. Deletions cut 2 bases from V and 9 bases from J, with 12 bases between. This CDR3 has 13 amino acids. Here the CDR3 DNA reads TGCGCCAGCAGCCAATCCGTCCCGGGGACGCAGTATTTT. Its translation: CASSQSVPGTQYF.

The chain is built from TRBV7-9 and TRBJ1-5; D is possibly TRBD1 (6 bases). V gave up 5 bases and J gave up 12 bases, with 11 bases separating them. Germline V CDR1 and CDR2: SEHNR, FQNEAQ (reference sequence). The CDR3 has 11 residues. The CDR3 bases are TGTGCCAGCAGCCAGGACAGCCACCAGCATTTT. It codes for CASSQDSHQHF.

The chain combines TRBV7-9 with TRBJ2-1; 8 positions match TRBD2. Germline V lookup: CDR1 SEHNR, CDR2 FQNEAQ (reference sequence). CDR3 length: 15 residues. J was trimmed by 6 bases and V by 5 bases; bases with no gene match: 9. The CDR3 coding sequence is TGTGCCAGCAGCCCCCGGGGGGGCCGAGGCAATGAGCAGTTCTTC. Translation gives CASSPRGGRGNEQFF. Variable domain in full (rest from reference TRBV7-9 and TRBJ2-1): DTGVSQNPRHKITKRGQNVTFRCDPISEHNRLYWYRQTLGQGPEFLTYFQNEAQLEKSRLLSDRFSAERPKGSFSTLEIQRTEQGDSAMYLCASSPRGGRGNEQFFGPGTRLTVL.

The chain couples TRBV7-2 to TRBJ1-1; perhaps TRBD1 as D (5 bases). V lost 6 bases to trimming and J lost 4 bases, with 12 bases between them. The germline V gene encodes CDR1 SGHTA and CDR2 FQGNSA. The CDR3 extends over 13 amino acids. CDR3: CASRRGLTTEAFF. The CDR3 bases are TGTGCCAGCAGGAGGGGACTTACCACTGAAGCTTTCTTT.

CDR3 loop: CATEPGERTEAFF. The DNA for the CDR3 is TGTGCCACCGAACCAGGGGAAAGAACTGAAGCTTTCTTT. V gene TRBV7-9 combines with J gene TRBJ1-1; TRBD1 is a possible D gene (6 bases). The germline gives CDR1 SEHNR, CDR2 FQNEAQ (reference sequence). Trimming removed 10 bases at V and 5 bases at J, with 17 bases between. This CDR3 spans 13 amino acids.

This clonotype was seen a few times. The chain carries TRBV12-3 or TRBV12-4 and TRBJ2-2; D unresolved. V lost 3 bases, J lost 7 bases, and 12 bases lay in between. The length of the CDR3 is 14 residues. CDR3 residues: CASSLASLGGELFF. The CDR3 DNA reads TGTGCCAGCAGTTTGGCTTCGCTAGGCGGGGAGCTGTTTTTT.

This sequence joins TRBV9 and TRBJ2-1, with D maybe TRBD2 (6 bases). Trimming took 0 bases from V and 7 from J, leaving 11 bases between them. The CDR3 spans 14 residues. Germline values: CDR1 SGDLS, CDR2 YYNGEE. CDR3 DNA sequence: TGTGCCAGCAGCGTAGCTGGGGAGGCAAATGAGCAGTTCTTC. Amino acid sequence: CASSVAGEANEQFF.

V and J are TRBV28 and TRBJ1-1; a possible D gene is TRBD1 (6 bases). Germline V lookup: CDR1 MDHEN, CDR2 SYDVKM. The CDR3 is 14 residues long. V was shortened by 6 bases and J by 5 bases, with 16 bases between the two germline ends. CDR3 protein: CASSKGGRWTEAFF. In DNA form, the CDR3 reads TGTGCCAGCAGCAAAGGGGGGCGGTGGACTGAAGCTTTCTTT. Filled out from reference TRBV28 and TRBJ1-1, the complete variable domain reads DVKVTQSSRYLVKRTGEKVFLECVQDMDHENMFWYRQDPGLGLRLIYFSYDVKMKEKGDIPEGYSVSREKKERFSLILESASTNQTSMYLCASSKGGRWTEAFFGQGTRLTVV.

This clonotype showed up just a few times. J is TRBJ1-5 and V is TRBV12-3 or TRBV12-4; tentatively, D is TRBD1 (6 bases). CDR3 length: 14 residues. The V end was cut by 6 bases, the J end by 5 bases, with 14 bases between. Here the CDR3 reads CASSLTTGDQPQHF. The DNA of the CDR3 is TGTGCCAGCAGCCTGACGACAGGTGATCAGCCCCAGCATTTT.

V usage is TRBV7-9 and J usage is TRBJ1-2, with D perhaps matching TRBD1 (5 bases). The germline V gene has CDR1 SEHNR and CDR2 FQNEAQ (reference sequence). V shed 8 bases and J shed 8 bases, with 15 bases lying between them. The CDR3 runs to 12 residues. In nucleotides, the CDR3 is TGTGCCAGCTCCTGGCCAGGGCGAGGCTACACCTTC. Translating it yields CASSWPGRGYTF.

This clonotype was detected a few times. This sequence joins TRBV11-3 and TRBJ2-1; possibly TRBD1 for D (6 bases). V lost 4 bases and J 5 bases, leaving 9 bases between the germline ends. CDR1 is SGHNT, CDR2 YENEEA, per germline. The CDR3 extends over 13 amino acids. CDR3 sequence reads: CASSYRQDNEQFF. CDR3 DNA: TGTGCCAGCAGCTACCGACAGGACAATGAGCAGTTCTTC. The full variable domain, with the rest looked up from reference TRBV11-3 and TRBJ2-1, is EAGVVQSPRYKIIEKKQPVAFWCNPISGHNTLYWYLQNLGQGPELLIRYENEEAVDDSQLPKDRFSAERLKGVDSTLKIQPAELGDSAVYLCASSYRQDNEQFFGPGTRLTVL.

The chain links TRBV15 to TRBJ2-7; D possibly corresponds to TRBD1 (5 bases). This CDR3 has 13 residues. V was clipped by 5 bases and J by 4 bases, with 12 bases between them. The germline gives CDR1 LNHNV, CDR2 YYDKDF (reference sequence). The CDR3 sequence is CATSEGEGYEQYF. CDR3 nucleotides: TGTGCCACCAGCGAAGGGGAAGGGTACGAGCAGTACTTC.

CDR3 loop: CASSLEVMGVRSPLHF. Written as DNA, the CDR3 is TGTGCCAGCAGCTTAGAGGTCATGGGGGTGCGGTCACCCCTCCACTTT. The chain links TRBV7-6 to TRBJ1-6, with D possibly TRBD1 on 5 matching bases. There are 16 residues in the CDR3. The germline gives CDR1 SGHVS, CDR2 FNYEAQ. Trimming shortened V by 1 base and J by 10 bases, and 17 bases separated the two germline ends.

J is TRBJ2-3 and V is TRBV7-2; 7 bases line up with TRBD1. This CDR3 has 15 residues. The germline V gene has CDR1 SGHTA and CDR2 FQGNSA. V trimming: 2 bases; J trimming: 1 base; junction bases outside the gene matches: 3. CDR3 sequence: CASSLIGGRTDTQYF. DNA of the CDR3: TGTGCCAGCAGCTTAATAGGGGGCCGCACAGATACGCAGTATTTT.

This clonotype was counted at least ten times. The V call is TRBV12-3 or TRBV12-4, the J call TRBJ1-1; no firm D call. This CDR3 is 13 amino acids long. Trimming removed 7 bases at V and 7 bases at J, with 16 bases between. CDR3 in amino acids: CASTEIVGSEAFF. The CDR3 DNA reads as TGTGCCAGCACCGAGATCGTCGGGAGTGAAGCTTTCTTT.

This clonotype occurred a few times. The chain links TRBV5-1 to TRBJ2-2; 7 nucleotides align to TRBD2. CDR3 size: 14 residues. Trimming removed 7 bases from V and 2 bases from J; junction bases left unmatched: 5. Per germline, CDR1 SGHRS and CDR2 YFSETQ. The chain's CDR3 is CASLPSGNTGELFF. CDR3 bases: TGCGCCAGCCTGCCTAGCGGTAACACCGGGGAGCTGTTTTTT.